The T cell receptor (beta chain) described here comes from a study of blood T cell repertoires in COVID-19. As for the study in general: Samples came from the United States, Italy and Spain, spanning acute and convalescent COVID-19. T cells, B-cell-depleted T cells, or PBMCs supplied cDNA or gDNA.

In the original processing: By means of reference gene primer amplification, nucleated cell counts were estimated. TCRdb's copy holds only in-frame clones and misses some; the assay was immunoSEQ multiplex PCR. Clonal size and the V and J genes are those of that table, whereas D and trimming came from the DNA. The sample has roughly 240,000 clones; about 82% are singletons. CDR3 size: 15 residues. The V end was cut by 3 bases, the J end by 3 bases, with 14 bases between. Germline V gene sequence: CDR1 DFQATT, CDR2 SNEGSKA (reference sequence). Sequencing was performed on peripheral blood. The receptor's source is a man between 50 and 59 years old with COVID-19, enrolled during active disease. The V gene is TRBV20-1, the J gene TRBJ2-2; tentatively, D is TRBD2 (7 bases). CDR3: CSASNRGADTGELFF. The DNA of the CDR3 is TGCAGTGCTAGTAATCGGGGGGCAGACACCGGGGAGCTGTTTTTT.